This T cell receptor (beta chain) comes out of a study of T-cell reconstitution after alpha-beta-depleted transplantation in children. Preparing the TCRbeta library involved the use of unique molecular identifiers. TCRdb passed the PCR reads through MiXCR, listing each CDR3 protein once. The sample shows about 130,000 distinct CDR3 sequences, around a tenth of them seen only once. Overall study findings and caveats: Alpha-beta T cells about two months after transplant reportedly derived from several hundred expanded graft clones. Newly produced T cells mostly accounted for T-cell counts and diversity one year post-transplant.

From germline, CDR1 is SSHAT and CDR2 FNYEAQ (reference sequence). The CDR3 spans 13 residues. As regards this clonotype: Its antigen is not identified.

The source is a girl less than two years old who had a stem cell transplant for combined immunodeficiency, so the T cells may come from the graft donor. The gene calls are TRBV7-7 and TRBJ2-6; 7 nucleotides agree with TRBD2. The sample here was PBMCs, mostly from graft donor cells, taken 180 days after TCRalphabeta/CD19-depleted stem cell transplant. The CDR3 loop is CASGFSGANVLTF. The CDR3 coding sequence is TGTGCTAGCGGGTTCTCTGGGGCCAACGTCCTGACTTTC.